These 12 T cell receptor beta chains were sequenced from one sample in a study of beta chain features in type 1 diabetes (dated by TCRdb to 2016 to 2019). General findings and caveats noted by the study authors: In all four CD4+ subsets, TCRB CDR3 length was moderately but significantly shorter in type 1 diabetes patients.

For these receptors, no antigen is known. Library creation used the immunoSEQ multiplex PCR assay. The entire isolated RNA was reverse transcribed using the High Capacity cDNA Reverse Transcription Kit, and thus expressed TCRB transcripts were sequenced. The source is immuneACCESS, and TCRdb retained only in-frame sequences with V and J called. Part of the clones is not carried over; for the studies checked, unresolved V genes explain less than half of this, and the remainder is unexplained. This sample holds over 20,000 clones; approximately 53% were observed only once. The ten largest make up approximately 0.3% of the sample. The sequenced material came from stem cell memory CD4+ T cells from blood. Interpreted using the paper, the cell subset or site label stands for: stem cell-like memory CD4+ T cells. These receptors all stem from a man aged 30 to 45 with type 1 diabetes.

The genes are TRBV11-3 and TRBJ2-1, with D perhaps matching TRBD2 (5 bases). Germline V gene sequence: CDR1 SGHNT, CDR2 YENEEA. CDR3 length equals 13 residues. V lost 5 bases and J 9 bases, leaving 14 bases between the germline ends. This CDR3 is CASSNNRRGEQFF. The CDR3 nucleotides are TGTGCCAGCAGCAACAACCGACGGGGTGAGCAGTTCTTC.

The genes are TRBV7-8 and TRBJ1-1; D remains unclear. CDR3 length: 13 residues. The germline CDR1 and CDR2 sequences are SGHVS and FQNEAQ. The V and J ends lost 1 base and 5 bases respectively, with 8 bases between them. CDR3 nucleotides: TGTGCCAGCAGCTTAGGGCAGTTGACTGAAGCTTTCTTT. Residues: CASSLGQLTEAFF.

The CDR3 reads CASSGSGQRSSYEQYF. The CDR3 DNA sequence: TGTGCCAGCAGTGGATCGGGACAGCGAAGCTCCTACGAGCAGTACTTC. The V and J genes are TRBV6-1 and TRBJ2-7, with TRBD1 identical over 7 bases. The CDR3 covers 16 residues. V was clipped by 4 bases and J by 0 bases; unmatched bases: 9. Germline lookup yields CDR1 MNHNS and CDR2 SASEGT.

The CDR3 sequence is CASSPGLTGVNTEAFF. In nucleotides, the CDR3 is TGCGCCAGCAGCCCCGGCCTCACAGGGGTGAACACTGAAGCTTTCTTT. The V gene is TRBV5-1, the J gene TRBJ1-1, with 7 bases that match TRBD1. The germline V gene encodes CDR1 SGHRS and CDR2 YFSETQ. This CDR3 spans 16 amino acids. V gave up 4 bases and J gave up 0 bases; unmatched junction bases: 9.

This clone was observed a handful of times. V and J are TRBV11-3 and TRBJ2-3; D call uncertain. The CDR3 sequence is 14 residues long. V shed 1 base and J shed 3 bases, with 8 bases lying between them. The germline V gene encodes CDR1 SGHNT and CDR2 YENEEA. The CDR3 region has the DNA TGTGCCAGCAGCTTAGGAGCCTCAACAGATACGCAGTATTTT. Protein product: CASSLGASTDTQYF.

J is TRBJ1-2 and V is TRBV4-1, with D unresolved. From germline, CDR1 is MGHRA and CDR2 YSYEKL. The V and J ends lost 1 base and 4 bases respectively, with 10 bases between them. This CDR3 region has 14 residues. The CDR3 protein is CASSQASASYGYTF. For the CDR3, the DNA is TGCGCCAGCAGCCAAGCGAGCGCTTCCTATGGCTACACCTTC.

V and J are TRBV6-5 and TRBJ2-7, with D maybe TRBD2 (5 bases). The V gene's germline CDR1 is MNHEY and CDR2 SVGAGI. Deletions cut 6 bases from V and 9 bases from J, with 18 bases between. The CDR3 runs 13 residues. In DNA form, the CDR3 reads TGTGCCAGCAGACCCTCGGGCGCGGGCGGGCAGTACTTC. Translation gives CASRPSGAGGQYF.

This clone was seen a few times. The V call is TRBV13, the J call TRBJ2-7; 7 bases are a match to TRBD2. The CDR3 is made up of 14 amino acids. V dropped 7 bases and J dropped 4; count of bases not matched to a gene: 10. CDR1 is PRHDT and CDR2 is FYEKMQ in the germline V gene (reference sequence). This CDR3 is CASMGGTEPYEQYF. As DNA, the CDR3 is TGTGCCAGCATGGGGGGGACGGAGCCTTACGAGCAGTACTTC.

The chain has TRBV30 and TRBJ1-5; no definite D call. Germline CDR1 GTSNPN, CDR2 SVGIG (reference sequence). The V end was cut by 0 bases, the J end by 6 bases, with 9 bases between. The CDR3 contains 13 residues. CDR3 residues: CAWSVTSSQPQHF. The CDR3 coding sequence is TGTGCCTGGAGTGTAACCTCGAGTCAGCCCCAGCATTTT.

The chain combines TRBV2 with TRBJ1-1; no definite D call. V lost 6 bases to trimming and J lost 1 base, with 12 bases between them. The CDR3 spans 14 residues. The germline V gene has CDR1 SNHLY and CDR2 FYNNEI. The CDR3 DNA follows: TGTGCCAGCAGACCACAGCTTTCGAACACTGAAGCTTTCTTT. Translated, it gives CASRPQLSNTEAFF.

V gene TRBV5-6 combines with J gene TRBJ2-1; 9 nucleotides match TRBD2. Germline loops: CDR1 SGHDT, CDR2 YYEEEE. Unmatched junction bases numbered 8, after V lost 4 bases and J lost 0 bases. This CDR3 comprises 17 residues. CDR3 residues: CASSTASGISSYNEQFF. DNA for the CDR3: TGTGCCAGCAGCACGGCTAGCGGGATTAGCTCCTACAATGAGCAGTTCTTC. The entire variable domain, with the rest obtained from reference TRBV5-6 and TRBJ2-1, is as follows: DAGVTQSPTHLIKTRGQQVTLRCSPKSGHDTVSWYQQALGQGPQFIFQYYEEEERQRGNFPDRFSGHQFPNYSSELNVNALLLGDSALYLCASSTASGISSYNEQFFGPGTRLTVL.

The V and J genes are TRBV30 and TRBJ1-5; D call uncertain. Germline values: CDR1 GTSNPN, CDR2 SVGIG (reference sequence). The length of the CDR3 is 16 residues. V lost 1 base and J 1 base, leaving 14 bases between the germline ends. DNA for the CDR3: TGTGCCTGGAGTGCTCCCGGACTGTTGAGCAATCAGCCCCAGCATTTT. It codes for CAWSAPGLLSNQPQHF. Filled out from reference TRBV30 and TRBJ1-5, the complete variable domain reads SQTIHQWPATLVQPVGSPLSLECTVEGTSNPNLYWYRQAAGRGLQLLFYSVGIGQISSEVPQNLSASRPQDRQFILSSKKLLLSDSGFYLCAWSAPGLLSNQPQHFGDGTRLSIL.